Reported below is one T cell receptor beta chain. No antigen is known for it. This record belongs to a study of OX40 agonist ivuxolimab in advanced cancers. On the study more broadly: An anti-OX40 (CD134) antibody with agonistic activity, ivuxolimab, was administered to patients. Earlier anti-PD-1, anti-PD-L1 or anti-CTLA-4 therapy was permitted; around 40% had received some. The study's findings and limits: Expanded clones belonging to CD8+ T cells outnumbered, on average, those of CD4+.

Assay used: immunoSEQ multiplex PCR; TCRdb lists only in-frame clones, some missing. In the table there are 70,000 or so clones, roughly 87% of which are singletons. The CDR3 consists of 13 residues. Germline V gene sequence: CDR1 MNHEY, CDR2 SVGAGI. V shed 6 bases and J shed 2 bases, with 10 bases lying between them. The TCR originated in an adult with an advanced solid tumor such as melanoma, head and neck, liver or kidney cancer. This sample comprised CD4+ or CD8+ T cells sorted from blood, obtained in a trial of the OX40 agonist ivuxolimab. The rearrangement links TRBV6-5 to TRBJ1-1; D call uncertain. Here the CDR3 DNA reads TGTGCCAGCAGCCCTCAGATCAACACTGAAGCTTTCTTT. Amino acid sequence: CASSPQINTEAFF.